This T cell receptor (beta chain) was captured in a study of OX40 agonist ivuxolimab in advanced cancers. Germline CDR1 and CDR2: SNHLY and FYNNEI. The CDR3 spans 14 residues. V lost 6 bases and J 8 bases, leaving 16 bases between the germline ends. The data were produced by immunoSEQ multiplex PCR, yet TCRdb's version contains in-frame clones alone and is incomplete. The data contain 42,000 or so clones, 85% to 90% of them singletons. Collection of blood occurred at baseline, at cycle 4 day 1, and at cycle 7 day 1. Sequenced material: CD4+ or CD8+ T cells sorted from blood, taken in a trial of the OX40 agonist ivuxolimab. This clonotype originated in an adult with an advanced solid tumor such as melanoma, head and neck, liver or kidney cancer. The rearrangement uses TRBV2 and TRBJ2-2, with D perhaps TRBD1 (6 bases). The CDR3 DNA reads as TGTGCCAGCAGAACGGGACAACCTACGGGGGAGCTGTTTTTT. It specifies CASRTGQPTGELFF.